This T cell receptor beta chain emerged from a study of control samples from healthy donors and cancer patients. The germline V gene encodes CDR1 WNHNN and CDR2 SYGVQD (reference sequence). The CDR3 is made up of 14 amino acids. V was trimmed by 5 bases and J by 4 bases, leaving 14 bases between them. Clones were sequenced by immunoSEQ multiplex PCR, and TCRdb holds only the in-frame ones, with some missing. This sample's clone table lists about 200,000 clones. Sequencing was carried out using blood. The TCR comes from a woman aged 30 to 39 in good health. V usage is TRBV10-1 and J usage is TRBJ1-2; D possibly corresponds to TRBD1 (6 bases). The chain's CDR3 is CASSPGQQTYGYTF. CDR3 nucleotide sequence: TGCGCCAGCAGTCCCGGACAGCAAACCTATGGCTACACCTTC.